The next 8 T cell receptor beta chains were all read from a single sample in a study of radiotherapy plus CTLA-4 blockade in lung cancer. Libraries were prepared by immunoSEQ multiplex PCR; TCRdb keeps only in-frame clonotypes and omits some of them. The sample has approximately 33,000 clones, about 78% seen once; the top ten hold roughly 8%. Sequences were derived from peripheral blood, sampled from a patient treated with radiotherapy plus ipilimumab. Every receptor here comes from a human donor with non-small cell lung cancer who had stable disease on radiotherapy plus ipilimumab.

This rearrangement joins TRBV5-1 to TRBJ1-2; D is possibly TRBD1 (5 bases). Germline V gives CDR1 SGHRS, CDR2 YFSETQ. Trimming took 4 bases from V and 5 from J, leaving 18 bases between them. The CDR3 is 15 residues long. This chain's CDR3 is CASSRGGASAYGYTF. The CDR3 nucleotides read TGCGCCAGCAGCCGCGGAGGGGCCAGCGCGTATGGCTACACCTTC.

This chain joins TRBV18 and TRBJ1-5, with D possibly matching TRBD1 (5 bases). Per germline, CDR1 KGHSH and CDR2 LQKENI. The CDR3 contains 14 residues. Trimming took off 5 bases at V and 2 bases at J, with 10 bases between the two ends. The CDR3 spells CASSATDRNQPQHF. The CDR3 DNA follows: TGTGCCAGCTCAGCGACAGATCGCAATCAGCCCCAGCATTTT.

The chain couples TRBV6-5 to TRBJ1-5; D ambiguous. Trimming removed 2 bases at V and 7 bases at J, with 9 bases between. This CDR3 is 13 amino acids long. Germline V gene data show CDR1 as MNHEY and CDR2 as SVGAGI. The CDR3 loop is CASSYNTEQPQHF. In DNA form, the CDR3 reads TGTGCCAGCAGTTACAACACCGAACAGCCCCAGCATTTT.

The chain uses TRBV6-1 and TRBJ2-7, with D hard to call. Trimming pared 3 bases from V and 3 bases from J, leaving 12 bases between. The CDR3 loop spans 14 amino acids. The germline V gene has CDR1 MNHNS and CDR2 SASEGT. The CDR3 DNA reads TGTGCCAGCAGTGATTACGCAGAAGACTACGAGCAGTACGTC. This codes for CASSDYAEDYEQYV.

The V gene is TRBV10-3, the J gene TRBJ1-6; D is perhaps TRBD1 (5 bases). Trimming left V 2 bases short and J 7 bases short, with 9 bases between. There are 14 residues in the CDR3. Germline V lookup: CDR1 ENHRY, CDR2 SYGVKD. CDR3 DNA sequence: TGTGCCATCAGTGAGAGTGAGGGGAATTCACCCCTCCACTTT. Its translation is CAISESEGNSPLHF.

V gene TRBV5-1 combines with J gene TRBJ2-1, with 7 bases aligning to TRBD1. The CDR3 has 15 amino acids. J lost 7 bases, V lost 0 bases, and 7 bases had no gene match. CDR1 and CDR2 (germline): SGHRS, YFSETQ. CDR3 protein: CASSLGLVQGNEQFF. The CDR3 nucleotides read TGCGCCAGCAGCTTGGGATTAGTACAGGGGAATGAGCAGTTCTTC. The whole variable domain, filled in from reference TRBV5-1 and TRBJ2-1, reads KAGVTQTPRYLIKTRGQQVTLSCSPISGHRSVSWYQQTPGQGLQFLFEYFSETQRNKGNFPGRFSGRQFSNSRSEMNVSTLELGDSALYLCASSLGLVQGNEQFFGPGTRLTVL.

The V call is TRBV5-1, the J call TRBJ2-4; D assignment may be TRBD1 or TRBD2 (5 bases each). The CDR3 runs to 15 residues. Per the germline V gene, CDR1 is SGHRS and CDR2 is YFSETQ. V was cut by 0 bases and J by 5 bases, with 12 bases left in between. CDR3 sequence reads: CASSLGGTDQNIQYF. The CDR3 bases are TGCGCCAGCAGCTTGGGTGGGACCGACCAAAACATTCAGTACTTC.

This chain connects TRBV9 to TRBJ2-3, with 10 bases fitting TRBD2. Germline CDR1 is SGDLS and CDR2 is YYNGEE. This CDR3 is 16 amino acids long. The V segment lost 0 bases and the J segment 5 bases; nucleotides outside the gene matches: 6. For the CDR3, the DNA is TGTGCCAGCAGCGTAGAGCTAGCGGGGGAGGGAGATACGCAGTATTTT. Its protein product is CASSVELAGEGDTQYF.